This TCR beta chain was recovered during a study of Graves' ophthalmopathy and Graves' hyperthyroidism. As for the study in general: Specimen type is peripheral blood, obtained at initial diagnosis before any treatment.

The CDR3 runs to 14 residues. J was trimmed by 6 bases and V by 7 bases; bases with no gene match: 11. Other autoimmune diseases, uncontrolled infections, pregnancy or lactation ruled patients out of participation. Orbital computed tomography and thyroid ultrasound, along with TRAb, serum thyroxine and clinical symptoms, underpinned diagnosis. Fresh peripheral blood (roughly 9.7 ml) yielded the PBMCs. Amplification of TCR beta CDR3 regions used RNA transcripts. Following a first-round RT-PCR that used HTBI primers, a second-round multiplex PCR was carried out. TCRdb reprocessed the multiplex PCR reads with MiXCR, giving one entry per CDR3 protein. The data show approximately 380,000 distinct CDR3 sequences, around 21% seen once.

This TCR was recovered from a woman in her late teens or twenties with stable Graves' hyperthyroidism. V and J are TRBV12-3 or TRBV12-4 and TRBJ2-7, with 8 positions matching TRBD2. The specimen sequenced was peripheral blood. This CDR3 reads CASTLGTRSVEQYF. The DNA for the CDR3 is TGTGCCAGCACCTTGGGGACTAGGTCAGTCGAGCAGTACTTC.